The 22 T cell receptor beta chains given below trace back to one sample, sequenced in a study of radiation and T cells in renal cell carcinoma. Treatment defined: treatment-naive control, cytoreductive nephrectomy. Data came from immunoSEQ multiplex PCR; TCRdb stores just in-frame clones and leaves some out. The sample lists 20,000 or so clones, less than 55% occurring once. The sample here was tumor tissue, taken from a patient whose treatment was nephrectomy without radiotherapy. All receptors derive from a human donor with renal cell carcinoma.

This chain connects TRBV19 to TRBJ1-2; 9 positions agree with TRBD1. This CDR3 contains 15 residues. The trim removed 7 bases at V and 1 base at J, leaving 7 bases unmatched. CDR1 and CDR2 (germline): LNHDA, SQIVND (reference sequence). For the CDR3, the DNA is TGTGCCAGTACCTTAACAGGGGGCAGTAACTATGGCTACACCTTC. It specifies CASTLTGGSNYGYTF.

This rearrangement joins TRBV6-5 to TRBJ1-1; 7 bases map to TRBD1. V lost 4 bases to trimming and J lost 3 bases; unmatched junction nucleotides: 11. CDR3 length: 16 amino acids. Germline lookup yields CDR1 MNHEY and CDR2 SVGAGI. The CDR3 DNA reads TGTGCCAGCAGTTTCGCCTCCGGGACAGTATACACTGAAGCTTTCTTT. It specifies CASSFASGTVYTEAFF.

This clone has more than one count but fewer than ten. This chain uses TRBV5-6 with TRBJ2-7, with a tentative D call TRBD2 (5 bases). Germline-derived CDR1 and CDR2 are SGHDT and YYEEEE. Trimming left V 0 bases short and J 3 bases short, with 7 bases between. This CDR3 has 13 residues. For the CDR3, the DNA is TGTGCCAGCAGCTTGGCCGCGGGCTACGAGCAGTACTTC. This gives the protein CASSLAAGYEQYF.

This clone was counted only a few times. This chain links TRBV2 with TRBJ1-2; TRBD1 matches 10 bases. CDR1 SNHLY and CDR2 FYNNEI come from the germline V gene. The CDR3 contains 16 residues. The ends lost 3 bases at V and 5 bases at J; junction bases unmatched: 9. The CDR3 region is CASSEPRTGGKYGYTF. CDR3 coding DNA: TGTGCCAGCAGTGAGCCCCGGACAGGGGGTAAATATGGCTACACCTTC. Full variable domain (rest looked up from reference TRBV2 and TRBJ1-2): EPEVTQTPSHQVTQMGQEVILRCVPISNHLYFYWYRQILGQKVEFLVSFYNNEISEKSEIFDDQFSVERPDGSNFTLKIRSTKLEDSAMYFCASSEPRTGGKYGYTFGSGTRLTVV.

This rearrangement joins TRBV30 to TRBJ1-4; 10 positions match TRBD1. V lost 1 base and J lost 5; bases outside the gene matches: 4. The CDR3 spans 15 residues. Germline V gene sequence: CDR1 GTSNPN, CDR2 SVGIG (reference sequence). The CDR3 sequence: CAWSGQGAQNEKLFF. The CDR3 region has the DNA TGTGCCTGGAGTGGACAGGGGGCGCAGAATGAAAAACTGTTTTTT.

V gene TRBV19 combines with J gene TRBJ1-3, with D perhaps TRBD1 (5 bases). The CDR3 is 16 amino acids. Per germline, CDR1 LNHDA and CDR2 SQIVND (reference sequence). The germline V and J ends were trimmed by 2 bases and 0 bases, with 11 bases remaining between them. CDR3 coding DNA: TGTGCCAGTAGTATAACTTCAGGGATCTCTGGAAACACCATATATTTT. Its protein product is CASSITSGISGNTIYF.

This clone turned up a few times. CDR3: CASSLRTGDNSPLHF. CDR3 DNA sequence: TGTGCCAGCAGCTTGCGGACAGGGGATAATTCACCCCTCCACTTT. The rearrangement links TRBV14 to TRBJ1-6; 9 bases align to TRBD1. Germline loops: CDR1 SGHDN, CDR2 FVKESK. The CDR3 length is 15 residues. V was clipped by 5 bases and J by 5 bases; unmatched bases: 4.

There are a few counts of this clone. The genes are TRBV14 and TRBJ2-3; no definite D call. The CDR3 covers 14 residues. V lost 0 bases, J lost 0 bases, and 4 bases lay in between. The germline gives CDR1 SGHDN, CDR2 FVKESK. The CDR3 spells CASSQDDSTDTQYF. For the CDR3, the DNA is TGTGCCAGCAGCCAAGATGATAGCACAGATACGCAGTATTTT.

The chain employs TRBV2 and TRBJ2-2; D is undetermined. Looked up from germline, CDR1 is SNHLY and CDR2 is FYNNEI. The CDR3 totals 14 residues. Trimming left V 6 bases short and J 6 bases short, with 14 bases between. The CDR3 DNA reads as TGTGCCAGCAGGCCGGGTCGTTCTGCCGGGGAGCTGTTTTTT. It encodes CASRPGRSAGELFF.

The chain carries TRBV7-2 and TRBJ1-2; the match to TRBD1 covers 10 bases. V gave up 6 bases and J gave up 5 bases; unmatched junction bases: 6. Germline V gene data show CDR1 as SGHTA and CDR2 as FQGNSA. The CDR3 is 14 residues long. CDR3: CASRRDRGWYGYTF. DNA for the CDR3: TGTGCCAGCAGACGGGACAGGGGCTGGTATGGCTACACCTTC. Looking up the rest from reference TRBV7-2 and TRBJ1-2 gives the full variable domain: GAGVSQSPSNKVTEKGKDVELRCDPISGHTALYWYRQSLGQGLEFLIYFQGNSAPDKSGLPSDRFSAERTGGSVSTLTIQRTQQEDSAVYLCASRRDRGWYGYTFGSGTRLTVV.

Written as DNA, the CDR3 is TGCGCCAGCAGCCGAGGGGTTACAGATACGCAGTATTTT. It encodes CASSRGVTDTQYF. This chain links TRBV5-1 with TRBJ2-3; the D gene could be TRBD1 or TRBD2 (5 bases each). Trimming took 4 bases from V and 3 from J, leaving 9 bases between them. Germline V gene sequence: CDR1 SGHRS, CDR2 YFSETQ. This CDR3 contains 13 residues. Using reference TRBV5-1 and TRBJ2-3 for the parts outside the CDR3, the full variable domain is KAGVTQTPRYLIKTRGQQVTLSCSPISGHRSVSWYQQTPGQGLQFLFEYFSETQRNKGNFPGRFSGRQFSNSRSEMNVSTLELGDSALYLCASSRGVTDTQYFGPGTRLTVL.

J is TRBJ2-3 and V is TRBV9; TRBD1 aligns across 8 bases. Germline trimming cut 7 bases from V and 2 bases from J; bases unmatched to any gene: 9. The CDR3 has 15 amino acids. Germline loops: CDR1 SGDLS, CDR2 YYNGEE. Written as DNA, the CDR3 is TGTGCCAGCGCCCCCAGGGGGCGCGACACAGATACGCAGTATTTT. Its protein is CASAPRGRDTDTQYF.

This chain uses TRBV5-6 with TRBJ1-6, with a weak D call TRBD1 (6 bases). The CDR3 runs to 16 residues. Per germline, CDR1 SGHDT and CDR2 YYEEEE. The germline V and J ends were trimmed by 4 bases and 7 bases, with 18 bases remaining between them. The DNA of the CDR3 is TGTGCCAGCAGCCTCGTGGGACAAGGGCGGAATTCACCCCTCCACTTT. Protein sequence: CASSLVGQGRNSPLHF.

The rearrangement joins TRBV5-1 to TRBJ1-3; D unresolved. This CDR3 comprises 16 residues. Germline V gene lookup returns CDR1 SGHRS and CDR2 YFSETQ. V lost 2 bases and J lost 2, with 14 bases in between. The CDR3 DNA follows: TGCGCCAGCAGCTTCTCAGGTTTAGGCACTGGAAACACCATATATTTT. Translating gives CASSFSGLGTGNTIYF. Supplemented by reference TRBV5-1 and TRBJ1-3, the full variable domain reads KAGVTQTPRYLIKTRGQQVTLSCSPISGHRSVSWYQQTPGQGLQFLFEYFSETQRNKGNFPGRFSGRQFSNSRSEMNVSTLELGDSALYLCASSFSGLGTGNTIYFGEGSWLTVV.

The CDR3, as DNA: TGTGCCAGTAGAACAGGGACGAACACCGGGGAGCTGTTTTTT. Protein sequence: CASRTGTNTGELFF. The genes are TRBV19 and TRBJ2-2, with TRBD1 as a possible D gene (6 bases). This CDR3 contains 14 residues. Germline V lookup: CDR1 LNHDA, CDR2 SQIVND (reference sequence). With 6 bases removed from V and 0 bases from J, the gap between germline ends came to 8 bases.

The chain joins TRBV18 to TRBJ1-2; 9 bases are shared with TRBD1. Germline trimming cut 7 bases from V and 3 bases from J; bases unmatched to any gene: 3. CDR3 length: 13 residues. Germline V CDR1 and CDR2: KGHSH, LQKENI. CDR3 amino acids: CASWDRVDYGYTF. The CDR3 nucleotides read TGTGCCAGCTGGGACAGGGTGGACTATGGCTACACCTTC.

V and J are TRBV7-2 and TRBJ2-6; D is ambiguous. This CDR3 is 15 amino acids long. Germline assignment: CDR1 SGHTA and CDR2 FQGNSA. Trimming removed 5 bases from V and 2 bases from J, with 10 bases in between. CDR3 sequence: CASSIRWAGANVLTF. The CDR3, as DNA: TGTGCCAGCAGCATCCGGTGGGCTGGGGCCAACGTCCTGACTTTC. Drawing the rest from reference TRBV7-2 and TRBJ2-6, the complete variable domain is GAGVSQSPSNKVTEKGKDVELRCDPISGHTALYWYRQSLGQGLEFLIYFQGNSAPDKSGLPSDRFSAERTGGSVSTLTIQRTQQEDSAVYLCASSIRWAGANVLTFGAGSRLTVL.

The chain combines TRBV18 with TRBJ2-5; D not resolved. Germline V gene sequence: CDR1 KGHSH, CDR2 LQKENI. This CDR3 comprises 15 residues. V was clipped by 0 bases and J by 2 bases, with 10 bases between them. CDR3 protein: CASSPPTRRQETQYF. CDR3 in DNA: TGTGCCAGCTCACCACCGACCCGTCGACAAGAGACCCAGTACTTC.

This chain connects TRBV7-2 to TRBJ1-3; 7 nucleotides line up with TRBD1. The V and J ends lost 1 base and 3 bases, in that order; junction bases with no gene match: 12. This CDR3 is built from 18 residues. Per the germline V gene, CDR1 is SGHTA and CDR2 is FQGNSA. CDR3: CASSLGGTADVRGNTIYF. The DNA for the CDR3 is TGTGCCAGCAGCTTAGGAGGGACAGCCGATGTTCGTGGAAACACCATATATTTT. The full variable domain, with the rest looked up from reference TRBV7-2 and TRBJ1-3, is GAGVSQSPSNKVTEKGKDVELRCDPISGHTALYWYRQSLGQGLEFLIYFQGNSAPDKSGLPSDRFSAERTGGSVSTLTIQRTQQEDSAVYLCASSLGGTADVRGNTIYFGEGSWLTVV.

In this sample, this clone turned up a few times. The chain carries TRBV2 and TRBJ1-6, with 7 bases identical to TRBD1. V was clipped by 6 bases and J by 5 bases; unmatched bases: 4. Germline values: CDR1 SNHLY, CDR2 FYNNEI. This CDR3 contains 14 residues. CDR3 sequence (DNA): TGTGCCAGCAGCGACAGGGCAAATAATTCACCCCTCCACTTT. Its translation is CASSDRANNSPLHF.

V gene TRBV6-5 combines with J gene TRBJ2-1; 9 positions agree with TRBD2. The CDR3 loop spans 16 amino acids. With 2 bases clipped from V and 3 bases from J, the junction kept 5 bases outside the gene matches. CDR1 and CDR2 (germline): MNHEY, SVGAGI. The CDR3 loop is CASSYRPSGVYNEQFF. The CDR3 nucleotides read TGTGCCAGCAGTTACAGGCCTAGCGGGGTCTACAATGAGCAGTTCTTC.

This clone is medium-sized in the sample. V and J are TRBV4-3 and TRBJ2-1; 11 nucleotides match TRBD2. From germline, CDR1 is LGHNA and CDR2 YSLEER. The CDR3 contains 19 residues. Unmatched junction bases numbered 15, after V lost 0 bases and J lost 8 bases. As DNA, the CDR3 is TGCGCCAGCAGCCAAGATAGCCCCCCCAGTAGCGGGGGGGCCGATGAGCAGTTCTTC. It yields the protein CASSQDSPPSSGGADEQFF.